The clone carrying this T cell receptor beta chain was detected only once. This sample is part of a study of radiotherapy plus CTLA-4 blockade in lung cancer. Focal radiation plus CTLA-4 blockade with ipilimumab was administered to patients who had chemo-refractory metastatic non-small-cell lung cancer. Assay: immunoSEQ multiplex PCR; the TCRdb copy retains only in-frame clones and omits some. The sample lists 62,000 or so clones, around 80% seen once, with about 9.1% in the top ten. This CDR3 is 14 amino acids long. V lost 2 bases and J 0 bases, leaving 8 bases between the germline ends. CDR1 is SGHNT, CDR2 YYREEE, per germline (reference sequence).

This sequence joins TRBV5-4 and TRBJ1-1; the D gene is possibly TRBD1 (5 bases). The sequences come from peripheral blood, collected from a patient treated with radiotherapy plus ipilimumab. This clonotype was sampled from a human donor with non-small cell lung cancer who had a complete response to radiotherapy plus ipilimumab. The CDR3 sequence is CASSLQVLNTEAFF. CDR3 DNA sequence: TGTGCCAGCAGCTTACAGGTCCTGAACACTGAAGCTTTCTTT.